These 7 T cell receptor beta chains share one sample of origin, sequenced in a study of blood T cell repertoires in COVID-19. Clones were sequenced by immunoSEQ multiplex PCR, and TCRdb holds only the in-frame ones, with some missing. This table holds fewer than 400,000 clones, approximately 90% found once. Input material: PBMCs or T cells enriched from blood (not recorded which). Every receptor here comes from a woman aged 18-29 years who had recovered from COVID-19.

The chain carries TRBV6-6 and TRBJ1-5; perhaps TRBD1 as D (6 bases). The CDR3 consists of 17 residues. V lost 6 bases, J lost 0 bases, and 18 bases lay in between. The germline CDR1 and CDR2 sequences are MNHNY and SVGAGI (reference sequence). CDR3: CASSRTRTGYSNQPQHF. The DNA of the CDR3 is TGTGCCAGCAGCCGAACCCGAACAGGGTATAGCAATCAGCCCCAGCATTTT.

This chain links TRBV12-3 or TRBV12-4 with TRBJ2-1; the match to TRBD1 covers 8 bases. The CDR3 has 11 residues. Germline trimming cut 8 bases from V and 14 bases from J; bases unmatched to any gene: 8. The CDR3 DNA reads TGTGCCAGCGTAGGGACAGGCTTTAAGTTCTTC. It encodes CASVGTGFKFF.

Note on this clone: This may arise from a read error, as a much more abundant clone is one base away. CDR3 protein: CASPGGREGDNEQFF. The DNA for the CDR3 is TGTGCCAGCCCCGGGGGGCGGGAGGGGGACAATGAGCAGTTCTTC. The rearrangement uses TRBV9 and TRBJ2-1; 9 nucleotides agree with TRBD2. The germline CDR1 and CDR2 sequences are SGDLS and YYNGEE. The V segment lost 7 bases and the J segment 5 bases; nucleotides outside the gene matches: 10. The CDR3 loop spans 15 amino acids.

The chain is built from TRBV7-9 and TRBJ2-5; 11 positions agree with TRBD2. The CDR3 is 15 amino acids. The V segment lost 6 bases and the J segment 5 bases; nucleotides outside the gene matches: 8. CDR1 SEHNR and CDR2 FQNEAQ come from the germline V gene (reference sequence). This CDR3 reads CASRTLAGVGETQYF. For the CDR3, the DNA is TGTGCCAGCAGAACACTAGCGGGAGTTGGGGAGACCCAGTACTTC.

The V call is TRBV2, the J call TRBJ1-1, with D possibly being TRBD1 (5 bases). Germline lookup yields CDR1 SNHLY and CDR2 FYNNEI. V gave up 7 bases and J gave up 1 base, with 13 bases separating them. The CDR3 covers 14 residues. CDR3 amino acids: CASTWSGGNTEAFF. DNA for the CDR3: TGTGCCAGCACGTGGAGCGGGGGGAACACTGAAGCTTTCTTT. The whole variable domain, filled in from reference TRBV2 and TRBJ1-1, reads EPEVTQTPSHQVTQMGQEVILRCVPISNHLYFYWYRQILGQKVEFLVSFYNNEISEKSEIFDDQFSVERPDGSNFTLKIRSTKLEDSAMYFCASTWSGGNTEAFFGQGTRLTVV.

V gene TRBV28 combines with J gene TRBJ1-3, with 7 positions matching TRBD1. The trim removed 6 bases at V and 0 bases at J, leaving 8 bases unmatched. The CDR3 loop spans 16 amino acids. The germline V gene has CDR1 MDHEN and CDR2 SYDVKM. This CDR3 reads CASRLPQGNSGNTIYF. CDR3 bases: TGTGCCAGCAGACTCCCACAGGGGAACTCTGGAAACACCATATATTTT. Complete variable domain (other parts from reference TRBV28 and TRBJ1-3): DVKVTQSSRYLVKRTGEKVFLECVQDMDHENMFWYRQDPGLGLRLIYFSYDVKMKEKGDIPEGYSVSREKKERFSLILESASTNQTSMYLCASRLPQGNSGNTIYFGEGSWLTVV.

The rearrangement joins TRBV9 to TRBJ1-2; no clear D gene. The length of the CDR3 is 14 residues. Germline-derived CDR1 and CDR2 are SGDLS and YYNGEE. Trimming removed 2 bases at V and 1 base at J, with 9 bases between. The CDR3 sequence is CASSVTNYNYGYTF. The CDR3 coding sequence is TGTGCCAGCAGCGTGACAAATTATAACTATGGCTACACCTTC.